This T cell receptor (beta chain) was profiled in a study of CD8+ T cells in alopecia areata. Extraction and reverse transcription of RNA yielded cDNA as the sequencing template. Some clones are missing from TCRdb's copy, which holds only in-frame ones; the method was immunoSEQ multiplex PCR. Among nearly 110,000 clones listed, roughly 84% were seen once. The treatment was: oral pan-JAK inhibitor, 5-10 mg twice daily. The source was CD8+ T cells sorted from blood, collected at week 24, from a patient treated with tofacitinib. The TCR comes from a human donor with alopecia areata.

CDR3 residues: CSVTSGEGFDTQYF. CDR3 nucleotides: TGCAGCGTGACTAGCGGGGAGGGGTTCGATACGCAGTATTTT. The V gene is TRBV29-1, the J gene TRBJ2-3; 11 nucleotides align to TRBD2. The CDR3 covers 14 residues. The V and J ends lost 6 bases and 6 bases, in that order; junction bases with no gene match: 8. Looked up from germline, CDR1 is SQVTM and CDR2 is ANQGSEA.